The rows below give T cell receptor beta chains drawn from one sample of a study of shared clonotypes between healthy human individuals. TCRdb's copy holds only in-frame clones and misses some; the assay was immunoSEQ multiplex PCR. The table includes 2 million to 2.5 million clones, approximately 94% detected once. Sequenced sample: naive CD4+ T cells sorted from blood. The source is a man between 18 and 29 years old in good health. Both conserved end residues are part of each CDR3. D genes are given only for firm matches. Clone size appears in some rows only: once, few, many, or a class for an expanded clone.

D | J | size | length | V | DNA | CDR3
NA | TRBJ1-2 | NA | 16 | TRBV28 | TGTGCCAGCAGTTTAGGAATAGGGAATCCCAACTATGGCTACACCTTC | CASSLGIGNPNYGYTF
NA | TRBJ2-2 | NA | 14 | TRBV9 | TGTGCCAGCAGCGTAGCCCGGAAGGCCGGGGAGCTGTTTTTT | CASSVARKAGELFF
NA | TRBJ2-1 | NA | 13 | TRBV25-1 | TGTGCCAGCACCCAGTCATCCTACAATGAGCAGTTCTTC | CASTQSSYNEQFF
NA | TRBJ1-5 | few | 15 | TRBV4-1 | TGCGCCAGCAGCCAAGATGGGCAGGGAAATCAGCCCCAGCATTTT | CASSQDGQGNQPQHF
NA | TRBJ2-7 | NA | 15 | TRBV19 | TGTGCCAGTACCCCTGGGTTGGGTGCCTCCTACGAGCAGTACTTC | CASTPGLGASYEQYF
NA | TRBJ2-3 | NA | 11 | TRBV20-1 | TGCAGTGCGTCAGACACAGATACGCAGTATTTT | CSASDTDTQYF
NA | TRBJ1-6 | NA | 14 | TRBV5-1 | TGCGCCAGCAGCTTGGTAGGTCCAAATTCACCCCTCCACTTT | CASSLVGPNSPLHF
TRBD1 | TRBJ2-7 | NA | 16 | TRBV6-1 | TGTGCCAGCAGTGCCCGGCCGGGACAGGTCCAATACGAGCAGTACTTC | CASSARPGQVQYEQYF
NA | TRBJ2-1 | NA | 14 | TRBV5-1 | TGCGCCAGCAGCTTGGATAGGGGGAACAATGAGCAGTTCTTC | CASSLDRGNNEQFF
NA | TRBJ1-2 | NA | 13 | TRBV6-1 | TGTGCCAGCAGTGATCACAGGGACTATGGCTACACCTTC | CASSDHRDYGYTF
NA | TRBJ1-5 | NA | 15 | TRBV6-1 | TGTGCCAGCAGACAAACAGGGAGTTTGGCTCAGCCCCAGCATTTT | CASRQTGSLAQPQHF
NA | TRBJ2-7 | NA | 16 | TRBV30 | TGTGCCTGGGTTCGGTGGGTGGGGGGCCGACCAGGCGAGCAGTACTTC | CAWVRWVGGRPGEQYF
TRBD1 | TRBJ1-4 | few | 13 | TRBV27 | TGTGCCTACGAAGGACAGGGTTATGAAAAACTGTTTTTT | CAYEGQGYEKLFF
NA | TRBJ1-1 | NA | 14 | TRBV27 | TGTGCCAGCAGTTTGAGACCGTTTAACACTGAAGCTTTCTTT | CASSLRPFNTEAFF
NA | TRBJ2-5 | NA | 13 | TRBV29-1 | TGCAGCGTTGAACGCGGTAAACAAGAGACCCAGTACTTC | CSVERGKQETQYF
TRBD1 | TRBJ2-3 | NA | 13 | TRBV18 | TGTGCCAGCTCACAGGACAGGCTCAATACGCAGTATTTT | CASSQDRLNTQYF
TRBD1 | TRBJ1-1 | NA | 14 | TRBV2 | TGTGCCAGCAGTTGGACAGGGGGGAACACTGAAGCTTTCTTT | CASSWTGGNTEAFF
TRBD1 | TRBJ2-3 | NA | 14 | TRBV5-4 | TGTGCCAGCAGCCAACGACAGGGATCAGATACGCAGTATTTT | CASSQRQGSDTQYF
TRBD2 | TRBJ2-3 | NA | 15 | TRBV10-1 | TGCGCCAGCAGATCCTCCCGGACTAGCGAAGATACGCAGTATTTT | CASRSSRTSEDTQYF
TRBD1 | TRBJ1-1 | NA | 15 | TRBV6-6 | TGTGCCAGCAGTAACCGGGACAGGGGGTACACTGAAGCTTTCTTT | CASSNRDRGYTEAFF
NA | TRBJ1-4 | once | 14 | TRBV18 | TGTGCCAGCTCACTCCGGGACGGAAAGGAGAAACTGTTTTTT | CASSLRDGKEKLFF
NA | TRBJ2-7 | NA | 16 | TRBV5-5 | TGTGCCAGCAGCTTGGGGGCAGGGGACAATAACCACGAGCAGTACTTC | CASSLGAGDNNHEQYF
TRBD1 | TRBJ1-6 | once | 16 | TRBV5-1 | TGCGCCAGCAGCATCCGGGACAGGGAGCTGGGATCACCCCTCCACTTT | CASSIRDRELGSPLHF
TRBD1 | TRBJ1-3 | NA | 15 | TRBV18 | TGTGCCAGCTCACCGCTACAGGGGGATGGAAACACCATATATTTT | CASSPLQGDGNTIYF
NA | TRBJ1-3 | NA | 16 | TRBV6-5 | TGTGCCAGCAGTTACTCCCGGGGAGCCTCTGGAAACACCATATATTTT | CASSYSRGASGNTIYF
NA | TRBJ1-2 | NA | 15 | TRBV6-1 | TGTGCCAGCCGGGTCGAGGCAAGAGTCGACTATGGCTACACCTTC | CASRVEARVDYGYTF
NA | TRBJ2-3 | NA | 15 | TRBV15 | TGTGCCACCCAAGGGGGGGGTCAAGGCACAGATACGCAGTATTTT | CATQGGGQGTDTQYF
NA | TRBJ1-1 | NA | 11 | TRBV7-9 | TGTGCCAGCACCGACTACACTGAAGCTTTCTTT | CASTDYTEAFF
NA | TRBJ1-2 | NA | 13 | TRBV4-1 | TGCGCCAGCAGCCCTGGACAGCCCTATGGCTACACCTTC | CASSPGQPYGYTF
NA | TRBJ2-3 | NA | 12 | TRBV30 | TGTGCCTGGAGTGTACTCCCAGGTGCGCAGTATTTT | CAWSVLPGAQYF
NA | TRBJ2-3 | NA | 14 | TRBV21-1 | TGTGCCAGCAGCAGTAGACAGGCTGAAGATACGCAGTATTTT | CASSSRQAEDTQYF
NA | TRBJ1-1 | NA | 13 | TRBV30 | TGTGCCTCACTGAGGGTCATGAACACTGAAGCTTTCTTT | CASLRVMNTEAFF
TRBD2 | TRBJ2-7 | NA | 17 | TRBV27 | TGTGCCAGCAGATCAGATAGCACTAGCGGGAACTCCTACGAGCAGTACTTC | CASRSDSTSGNSYEQYF
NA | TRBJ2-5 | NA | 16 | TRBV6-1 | TGTGCCAGCAGTGAAGCCATGGACCGCGAAGGACAGACCCAGTACTTC | CASSEAMDREGQTQYF
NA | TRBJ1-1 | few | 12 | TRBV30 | TGTGCCTGGAGTGGTGGGGACACTGAAGCTTTCTTT | CAWSGGDTEAFF
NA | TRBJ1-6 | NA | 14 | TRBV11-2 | TGTGCCAGCAGCTTAACAAGAGGGGATTCACCCCTCCACTTT | CASSLTRGDSPLHF
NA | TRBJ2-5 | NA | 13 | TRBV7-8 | TGTGCCAGCAGCTTAAGGGGACACAAGACCCAGTACTTC | CASSLRGHKTQYF
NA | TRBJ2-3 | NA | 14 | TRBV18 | TGTGCCAGCTCATGGAACTCACGCACAGATACGCAGTATTTT | CASSWNSRTDTQYF
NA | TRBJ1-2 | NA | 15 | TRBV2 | TGTGCCAGCAGTGAAGAAGGGGGGGAAAGGGATGGCTACACCTTC | CASSEEGGERDGYTF
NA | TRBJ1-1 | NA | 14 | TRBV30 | TGTGCCTGGAGTCGCATCGGGACGAACACTGAAGCTTTCTTT | CAWSRIGTNTEAFF
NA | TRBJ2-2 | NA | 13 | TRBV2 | TGTGCCACGAGGCAGGGATCCACCGGGGAGCTGTTTTTT | CATRQGSTGELFF
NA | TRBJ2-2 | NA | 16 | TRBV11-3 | TGTGCCAGCAGCTTATTCGGAGATGGGGGACCCGGGGAGCTGTTTTTT | CASSLFGDGGPGELFF
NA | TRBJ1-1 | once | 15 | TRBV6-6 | TGTGCCAGCAGGGGTTCGGACAGTACGAACACTGAAGCTTTCTTT | CASRGSDSTNTEAFF
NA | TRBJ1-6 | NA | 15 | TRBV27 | TGTGCCAGCAGTTTATTTCGGACAGACAATTCACCCCTCCACTTT | CASSLFRTDNSPLHF
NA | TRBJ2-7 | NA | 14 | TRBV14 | TGTGCCAGCAGCCAAGACTCACGGTGGACGGAGCAGTACTTC | CASSQDSRWTEQYF
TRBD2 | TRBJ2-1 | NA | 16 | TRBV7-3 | TGTGCCAGCAGCGCACCCGGGACTAGCTCCTACAATGAGCAGTTCTTC | CASSAPGTSSYNEQFF
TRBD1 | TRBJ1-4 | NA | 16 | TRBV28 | TGTGCCAGCAGACTTCTTCCGGGACAGGGGTACGAAAAACTGTTTTTT | CASRLLPGQGYEKLFF